One and the same sample provided the 25 T cell receptor beta chains below, sequenced in a study of identical twins. TCRdb processed the 5' RACE reads anew with MiXCR; each CDR3 protein has one entry. The sample shows about 690,000 distinct CDR3 sequences, 5.5% to 6.5% of them seen only once. Sequenced input: naive T cells sorted from blood. These receptors all stem from a man younger than 35 in good health.

This clonotype was recorded at least ten times. The chain links TRBV5-4 to TRBJ2-1; 7 positions agree with TRBD2. V gave up 5 bases and J gave up 2 bases; unmatched junction bases: 4. Germline assignment: CDR1 SGHNT and CDR2 YYREEE (reference sequence). This CDR3 contains 14 residues. The CDR3 DNA reads as TGTGCCAGCAGGCACGGGACTACCTACAATGAGCAGTTCTTC. Its protein product is CASRHGTTYNEQFF.

This chain uses TRBV7-8 with TRBJ2-6; either TRBD1 or TRBD2 may supply D (5 bases each). The germline CDR1 and CDR2 sequences are SGHVS and FQNEAQ. CDR3 length equals 20 residues. Trimming shortened V by 5 bases and J by 2 bases, and 25 bases separated the two germline ends. CDR3 sequence reads: CASSPQGGHAVMPGANVLTF. CDR3 bases: TGTGCCAGCAGCCCACAAGGAGGACACGCTGTAATGCCTGGGGCCAACGTCCTGACTTTC.

V usage is TRBV10-1 and J usage is TRBJ2-5; D gene uncertain. Trimming cost V 1 base and J 1 base, with 4 bases left between them. The CDR3 loop spans 13 amino acids. Germline V gene sequence: CDR1 WNHNN, CDR2 SYGVQD (reference sequence). The DNA for the CDR3 is TGCGCCAGCAGTGAGTACGGCCAAGAGACCCAGTACTTC. Translating it yields CASSEYGQETQYF.

The chain uses TRBV5-1 and TRBJ2-1, with unresolved D. This CDR3 spans 14 amino acids. The germline V gene has CDR1 SGHRS and CDR2 YFSETQ. Deletions cut 3 bases from V and 3 bases from J, with 10 bases between. The chain's CDR3 is CASSSAWSYNEQFF. As DNA, the CDR3 is TGCGCCAGCAGCTCGGCTTGGAGCTACAATGAGCAGTTCTTC.

This clonotype was recorded at least ten times. This chain connects TRBV5-1 to TRBJ2-3, with a weak D call TRBD1 (5 bases). The CDR3 contains 16 residues. Germline CDR1 reads SGHRS; CDR2 reads YFSETQ. Trimming pared 0 bases from V and 4 bases from J, leaving 15 bases between. The CDR3 here is CASSLAGLDSADTQYF. CDR3 sequence (DNA): TGCGCCAGCAGCTTGGCCGGTCTAGACAGCGCAGATACGCAGTATTTT.

The chain is built from TRBV20-1 and TRBJ1-2; 7 bases are a match to TRBD1. V shed 5 bases and J 0 bases; nucleotides not matched to a gene: 15. Per germline, CDR1 DFQATT and CDR2 SNEGSKA (reference sequence). The CDR3 spans 17 residues. CDR3 residues: CSARITGETRANYGYTF. The CDR3, as DNA: TGCAGTGCTCGCATCACAGGGGAAACGAGGGCTAACTATGGCTACACCTTC.

A few counts support this clonotype. V usage is TRBV14 and J usage is TRBJ2-5; 7 positions match TRBD1. The V gene end was trimmed by 4 bases and the J gene end by 0 bases; junction bases not matched to a gene: 11. From germline, CDR1 is SGHDN and CDR2 FVKESK. The CDR3 totals 17 residues. The CDR3, as DNA: TGTGCCAGCAGCCTAACCGGGACAGCGCTGTACCAAGAGACCCAGTACTTC. Translation gives CASSLTGTALYQETQYF.

This clonotype appeared many times. This CDR3 is CAISQGLAGEYEQFF. CDR3 sequence (DNA): TGTGCCATCAGTCAAGGACTAGCGGGAGAGTATGAGCAGTTCTTC. The chain couples TRBV10-3 to TRBJ2-1; 13 bases align to TRBD2. Germline trimming cut 5 bases from V and 8 bases from J; bases unmatched to any gene: 6. Germline V CDR1 and CDR2: ENHRY, SYGVKD. CDR3 length: 15 amino acids.

This clonotype was seen just once. Since a much larger clone is just one base distant, this may be a read error. The rearrangement uses TRBV20-1 and TRBJ2-7, with D uncertain. Per germline, CDR1 DFQATT and CDR2 SNEGSKA (reference sequence). There are 12 residues in the CDR3. The V and J ends lost 5 bases and 3 bases respectively, with 11 bases between them. CDR3 DNA sequence: TGCAGTGCTGTGTACAGTATCTACGAGCAGTACTTC. Amino acids: CSAVYSIYEQYF.

This chain connects TRBV5-1 to TRBJ1-2, with D tentatively TRBD1 (5 bases). The germline gives CDR1 SGHRS, CDR2 YFSETQ. The CDR3 runs to 16 residues. V dropped 0 bases and J dropped 0 bases, with 12 bases sitting between them. The CDR3 DNA follows: TGCGCCAGCAGCTTGGAACTCACAGGCCCTAACTATGGCTACACCTTC. Translating gives CASSLELTGPNYGYTF.

Only a few counts were recorded for this clonotype. The J gene is TRBJ2-1, the V gene TRBV6-1, with 13 bases lining up with TRBD2. J was trimmed by 8 bases and V by 6 bases; bases with no gene match: 7. The CDR3 covers 15 residues. The V gene's germline CDR1 is MNHNS and CDR2 SASEGT. The CDR3 nucleotides are TGTGCCAGCAGGAGGACTAGCGGGAGTTCAGATGAGCAGTTCTTC. Amino acids: CASRRTSGSSDEQFF.

This clonotype was seen more than once but under ten times. The rearrangement uses TRBV6-1 and TRBJ2-7; a possible D gene is TRBD1 (6 bases). The germline V gene encodes CDR1 MNHNS and CDR2 SASEGT. Trimming left V 7 bases short and J 2 bases short, with 6 bases between. The CDR3 runs 11 residues. CDR3 protein: CASTGAYEQYV. The CDR3, as DNA: TGTGCCAGCACAGGGGCCTACGAGCAGTACGTC.

This clonotype was counted a few times. The chain uses TRBV15 and TRBJ1-6, with D possibly being TRBD1 (5 bases). The ends were cut back, 0 bases at V and 12 bases at J, with 15 bases in the middle. CDR1 and CDR2 from the germline V gene are LNHNV and YYDKDF (reference sequence). The CDR3 totals 15 residues. CDR3 region: CATSRDRGSMRPLHF. CDR3 in DNA: TGTGCCACCAGCAGAGATAGGGGCAGCATGAGACCCCTCCACTTT.

A few counts support this clonotype. This chain connects TRBV11-2 to TRBJ2-1; the match to TRBD1 covers 9 bases. Germline-derived CDR1 and CDR2 are SGHAT and FQNNGV. The CDR3 extends over 15 amino acids. V trimming: 3 bases; J trimming: 8 bases; junction bases outside the gene matches: 8. The CDR3 region has the DNA TGTGCCAGCAGCTTGGCCGGGACAGGGTTTGATGAGCAGTTCTTC. This gives the protein CASSLAGTGFDEQFF.

This clonotype was detected ten times or more. This chain connects TRBV12-3 or TRBV12-4 to TRBJ2-6; either TRBD1 or TRBD2 may supply D (6 bases each). CDR3 size: 15 residues. Trimming removed 6 bases from V and 2 bases from J, with 11 bases in between. The CDR3 region is CASSPGEAGANVLTF. CDR3 nucleotide sequence: TGTGCCAGCAGCCCAGGGGAGGCTGGGGCCAACGTCCTGACTTTC.

V usage is TRBV15 and J usage is TRBJ2-1; 7 nucleotides line up with TRBD2. CDR1 LNHNV and CDR2 YYDKDF come from the germline V gene (reference sequence). The CDR3 loop spans 15 amino acids. J was trimmed by 8 bases and V by 3 bases; bases with no gene match: 10. The CDR3 sequence is CATSSGLDGFDEQFF. The CDR3 DNA is TGTGCCACCAGCAGTGGACTAGACGGATTCGATGAGCAGTTCTTC.

This clonotype has more than one count but fewer than ten. The chain links TRBV7-2 to TRBJ2-7, with D unresolved. Per the germline V gene, CDR1 is SGHTA and CDR2 is FQGNSA. Trimming took off 5 bases at V and 0 bases at J, with 17 bases between the two ends. The CDR3 is made up of 16 amino acids. CDR3 in DNA: TGTGCCAGCAGCCCGCCCGGACGGCTGCCCTCCTACGAGCAGTACTTC. This encodes CASSPPGRLPSYEQYF.

A few counts support this clonotype. The J gene is TRBJ2-7, the V gene TRBV18; TRBD2 aligns across 14 bases. Trimming took 6 bases from V and 7 from J; bases not matched to a gene: 5. CDR3 size: 14 residues. CDR1 is KGHSH, CDR2 LQKENI, per germline. CDR3 nucleotide sequence: TGTGCCAGCTCCGGGACTAGCGGGAGACTTGAGCAGTACGTC. This translates into CASSGTSGRLEQYV.

This clonotype showed up just a few times. The rearrangement links TRBV7-2 to TRBJ2-5; D is uncertain. This CDR3 spans 15 amino acids. Germline assignment: CDR1 SGHTA and CDR2 FQGNSA. V was cut by 1 base and J by 5 bases, with 14 bases left in between. The CDR3 bases are TGTGCCAGCAGCTTAGAATTTAGGCTCCGCGAGACCCAGTACTTC. Translation: CASSLEFRLRETQYF.

This clonotype was recorded at least ten times. This chain uses TRBV12-3 or TRBV12-4 with TRBJ1-1; tentative D call: TRBD1 (5 bases). The V gene lost 8 bases and the J gene lost 1 base, with 14 bases spanning the gap. The CDR3 covers 14 residues. The CDR3 region has the DNA TGTGCCAGCGCCGTGGGGCGTAGGAACACTGAAGCTTTCTTT. It codes for CASAVGRRNTEAFF.

This clonotype showed up just a few times. The V call is TRBV20-1, the J call TRBJ2-4; D could derive from TRBD1 or TRBD2 (5 bases each). The CDR3 totals 15 residues. Per the germline V gene, CDR1 is DFQATT and CDR2 is SNEGSKA (reference sequence). Trimming left V 4 bases short and J 0 bases short, with 13 bases between. The CDR3 DNA reads as TGCAGTGCTAAACCAGGGACCGTAGCCAAAAACATTCAGTACTTC. Protein: CSAKPGTVAKNIQYF.

This chain joins TRBV20-1 and TRBJ2-3, with TRBD2 identical over 16 bases. The CDR3 totals 16 residues. Germline V gives CDR1 DFQATT, CDR2 SNEGSKA (reference sequence). The ends lost 0 bases at V and 6 bases at J; junction bases unmatched: 3. This CDR3 reads CSAREGLAGGSDTQYF. The CDR3 DNA sequence: TGCAGTGCTAGAGAGGGACTAGCGGGAGGGTCGGATACGCAGTATTTT.

This chain links TRBV12-3 or TRBV12-4 with TRBJ2-7; possibly TRBD1 for D (6 bases). Trimming removed 7 bases at V and 2 bases at J, with 9 bases between. The CDR3 length is 12 residues. The CDR3 is CASTDRTYEQYV. DNA for the CDR3: TGTGCCAGCACCGACAGGACCTACGAGCAGTACGTC.

This clonotype has just a few counts. V is TRBV29-1 and J is TRBJ2-6; 7 nucleotides match TRBD2. The CDR3 length is 16 residues. V lost 3 bases to trimming and J lost 0 bases; unmatched junction nucleotides: 5. Per germline, CDR1 SQVTM and CDR2 ANQGSEA. DNA for the CDR3: TGCAGCGTTGAGGGCAGGACTAGCTCTGGGGCCAACGTCCTGACTTTC. This codes for CSVEGRTSSGANVLTF.

The table lists this clonotype with many counts. The V gene is TRBV29-1, the J gene TRBJ2-1; tentative D call: TRBD1 (5 bases). CDR1 and CDR2 (germline): SQVTM, ANQGSEA. This CDR3 is built from 13 residues. V was clipped by 7 bases and J by 1 base, with 11 bases between them. CDR3 sequence reads: CSAPGYSYNEQFF. The CDR3, as DNA: TGCAGCGCCCCAGGGTATTCCTACAATGAGCAGTTCTTC.